This TCR beta chain originates from a study of molecular identifiers for immune sequencing clone quantification. Findings and limits, study-wide: The share of molecules held by clones above 20 RNA copies was over 97% in effector cells and under 1% in naive cells.

A remark on this clonotype: The target antigen is unknown.

Trimming left V 2 bases short and J 2 bases short, with 10 bases between. Germline-derived CDR1 and CDR2 are LGHNA and YNFKEQ. The CDR3 loop spans 15 amino acids. TCRdb used MiXCR to reprocess the PCR reads, holding one entry per CDR3 protein. Here the sample spans about 18,000 distinct CDR3 sequences, roughly 22% being singletons. Sorting recovered naive CD8 T cells on a CD8+CD4-CCR7+CD45RA+ profile. The rearrangement uses TRBV4-2 and TRBJ2-1, with D hard to call. The material sequenced was naive CD8+ T cells from blood, with Jurkat cell RNA spiked in. Subset in this sample: FACS-sorted CD8+CD4-CCR7+CD45RA+ naive T cells. The TCR originated in a human donor in good health. Some libraries in this study had Jurkat cell RNA spiked in. The CDR3 nucleotides read TGTGCCAGCAGCCAACTTCGGGTAACCTACAATGAGCAGTTCTTC. Translating it yields CASSQLRVTYNEQFF.